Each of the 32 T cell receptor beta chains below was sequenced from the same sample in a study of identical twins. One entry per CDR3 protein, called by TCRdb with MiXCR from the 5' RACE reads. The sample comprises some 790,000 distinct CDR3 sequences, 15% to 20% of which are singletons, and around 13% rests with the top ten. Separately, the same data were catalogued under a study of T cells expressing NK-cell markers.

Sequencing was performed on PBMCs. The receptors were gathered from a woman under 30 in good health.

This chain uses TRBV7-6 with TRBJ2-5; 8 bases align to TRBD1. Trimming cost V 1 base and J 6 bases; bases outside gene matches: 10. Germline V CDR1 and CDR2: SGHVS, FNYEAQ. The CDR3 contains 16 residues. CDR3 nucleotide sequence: TGTGCCAGCAGCTTAGAATCAGGACAGGGACCCCAGACCCAGTACTTC. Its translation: CASSLESGQGPQTQYF.

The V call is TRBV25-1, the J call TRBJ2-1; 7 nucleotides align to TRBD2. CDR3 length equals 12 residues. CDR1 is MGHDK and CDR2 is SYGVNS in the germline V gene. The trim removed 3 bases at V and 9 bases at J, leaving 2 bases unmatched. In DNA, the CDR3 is TGTGCCAGCAGTGAGGGAGGGGTTGAGCAGTTCTTC. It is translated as CASSEGGVEQFF.

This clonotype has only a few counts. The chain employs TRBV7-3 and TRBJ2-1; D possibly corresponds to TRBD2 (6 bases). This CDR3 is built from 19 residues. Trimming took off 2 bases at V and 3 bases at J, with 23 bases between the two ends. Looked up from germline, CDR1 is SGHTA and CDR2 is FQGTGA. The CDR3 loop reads CASSLASGVSLGSYNEQFF. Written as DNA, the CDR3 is TGTGCCAGCAGCTTAGCGTCGGGGGTGTCCCTCGGCAGCTACAATGAGCAGTTCTTC.

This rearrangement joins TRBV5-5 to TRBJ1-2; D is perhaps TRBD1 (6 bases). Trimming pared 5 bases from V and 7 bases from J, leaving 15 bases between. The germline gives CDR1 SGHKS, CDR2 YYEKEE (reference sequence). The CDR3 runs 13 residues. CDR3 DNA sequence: TGTGCCAGCAGTGGACAGTCGGCTCCTGGCTACACCTTC. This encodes CASSGQSAPGYTF. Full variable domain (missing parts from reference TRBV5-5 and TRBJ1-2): DAGVTQSPTHLIKTRGQQVTLRCSPISGHKSVSWYQQVLGQGPQFIFQYYEKEERGRGNFPDRFSARQFPNYSSELNVNALLLGDSALYLCASSGQSAPGYTFGSGTRLTVV.

The CDR3 DNA is TGCGCCAGCAGCTTGGATGAGGCAGGGGCCTCCTACGAGCAGTACTTC. Translated: CASSLDEAGASYEQYF. The J gene is TRBJ2-7, the V gene TRBV5-1, with D possibly matching TRBD1 (6 bases). The CDR3 consists of 16 residues. With 0 bases removed from V and 0 bases from J, the gap between germline ends came to 13 bases. Germline CDR1 reads SGHRS; CDR2 reads YFSETQ.

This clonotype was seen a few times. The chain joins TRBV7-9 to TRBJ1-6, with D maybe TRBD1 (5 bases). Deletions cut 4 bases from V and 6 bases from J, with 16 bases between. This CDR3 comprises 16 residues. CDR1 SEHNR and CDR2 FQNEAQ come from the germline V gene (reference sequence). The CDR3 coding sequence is TGTGCCAGCAGCTCCTCCGGGGGAACGGGTAATTCACCCCTCCACTTT. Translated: CASSSSGGTGNSPLHF.

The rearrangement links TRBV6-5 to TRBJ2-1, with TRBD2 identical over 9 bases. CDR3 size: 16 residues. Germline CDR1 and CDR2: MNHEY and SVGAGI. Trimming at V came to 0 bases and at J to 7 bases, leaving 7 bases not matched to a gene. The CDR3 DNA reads TGTGCCAGCAGTTACTCGATTCGCGGGGGGGATAATGAGCAGTTCTTC. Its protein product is CASSYSIRGGDNEQFF.

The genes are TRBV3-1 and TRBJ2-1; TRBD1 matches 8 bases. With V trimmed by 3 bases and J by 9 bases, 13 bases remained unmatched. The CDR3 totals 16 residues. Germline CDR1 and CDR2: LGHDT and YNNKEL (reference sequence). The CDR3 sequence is CASSQRGTGDGGEQFF. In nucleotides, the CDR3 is TGTGCCAGCAGCCAGCGCGGGACAGGAGACGGGGGTGAGCAGTTCTTC.

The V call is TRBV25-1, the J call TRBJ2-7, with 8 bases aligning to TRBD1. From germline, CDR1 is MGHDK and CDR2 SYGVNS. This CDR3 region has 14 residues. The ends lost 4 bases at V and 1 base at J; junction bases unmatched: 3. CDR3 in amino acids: CASSGTGGSYEQYF. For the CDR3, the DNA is TGTGCCAGCAGTGGTACAGGGGGGTCCTACGAGCAGTACTTC.

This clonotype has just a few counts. The chain's CDR3 is CASSWRDEQFF. In nucleotides, the CDR3 is TGTGCCAGCAGCTGGAGAGATGAGCAGTTCTTC. The chain employs TRBV7-9 and TRBJ2-1; D remains unclear. V was pared by 4 bases and J by 8 bases, with 6 bases between. The CDR3 consists of 11 residues. Germline CDR1 is SEHNR and CDR2 is FQNEAQ (reference sequence).

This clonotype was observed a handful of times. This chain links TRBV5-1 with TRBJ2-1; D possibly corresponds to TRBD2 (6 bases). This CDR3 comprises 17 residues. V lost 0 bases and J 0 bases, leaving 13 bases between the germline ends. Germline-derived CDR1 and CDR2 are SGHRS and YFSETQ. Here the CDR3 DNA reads TGCGCCAGCAGCTTGGCCAGGAGCGGGCGCTCCTACAATGAGCAGTTCTTC. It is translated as CASSLARSGRSYNEQFF.

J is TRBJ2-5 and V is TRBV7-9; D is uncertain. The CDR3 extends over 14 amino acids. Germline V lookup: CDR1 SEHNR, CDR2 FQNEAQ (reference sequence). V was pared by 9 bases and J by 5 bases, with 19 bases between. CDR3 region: CASTNPSTAETQYF. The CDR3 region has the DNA TGTGCCAGTACCAATCCCTCCACAGCGGAGACCCAGTACTTC.

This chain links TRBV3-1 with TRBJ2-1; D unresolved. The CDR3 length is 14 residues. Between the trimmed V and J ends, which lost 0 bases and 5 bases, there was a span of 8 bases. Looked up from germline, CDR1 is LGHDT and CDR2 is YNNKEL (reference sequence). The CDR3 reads CASSQDWADNEQFF. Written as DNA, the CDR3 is TGTGCCAGCAGCCAAGATTGGGCCGACAATGAGCAGTTCTTC.

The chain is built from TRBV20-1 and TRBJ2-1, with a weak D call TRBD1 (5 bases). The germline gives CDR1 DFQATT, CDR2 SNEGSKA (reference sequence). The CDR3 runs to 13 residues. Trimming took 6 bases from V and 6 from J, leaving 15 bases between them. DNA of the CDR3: TGCAGTGCGGGGCGGCTGCTCCGCAATGAGCAGTTCTTC. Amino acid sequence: CSAGRLLRNEQFF.

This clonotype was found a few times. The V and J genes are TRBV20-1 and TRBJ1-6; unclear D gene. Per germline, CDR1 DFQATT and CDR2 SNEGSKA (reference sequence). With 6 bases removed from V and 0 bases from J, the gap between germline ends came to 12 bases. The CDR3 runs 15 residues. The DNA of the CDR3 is TGCAGTGCCCGGACGCACAGCTCCTATAATTCACCCCTCCACTTT. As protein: CSARTHSSYNSPLHF.

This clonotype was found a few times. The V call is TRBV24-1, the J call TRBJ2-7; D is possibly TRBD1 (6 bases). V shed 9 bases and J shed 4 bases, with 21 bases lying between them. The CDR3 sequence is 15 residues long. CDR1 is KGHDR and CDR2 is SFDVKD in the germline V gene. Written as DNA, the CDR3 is TGTGCCACCGATACCGTATCAGGGGAAGAATACGAGCAGTACTTC. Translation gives CATDTVSGEEYEQYF.

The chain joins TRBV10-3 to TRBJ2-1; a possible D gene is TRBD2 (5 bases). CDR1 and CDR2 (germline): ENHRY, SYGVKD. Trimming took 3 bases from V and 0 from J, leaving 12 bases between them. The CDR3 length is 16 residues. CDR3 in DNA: TGTGCCATCAGTGACCCGACTACGGTCTCCTACAATGAGCAGTTCTTC. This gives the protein CAISDPTTVSYNEQFF.

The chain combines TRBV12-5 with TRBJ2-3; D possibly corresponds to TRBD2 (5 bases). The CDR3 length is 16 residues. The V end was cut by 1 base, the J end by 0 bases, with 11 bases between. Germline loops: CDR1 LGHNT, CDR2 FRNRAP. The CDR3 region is CASGLAPLGSTDTQYF. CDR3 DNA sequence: TGTGCTAGTGGTTTGGCCCCACTAGGGAGCACAGATACGCAGTATTTT.

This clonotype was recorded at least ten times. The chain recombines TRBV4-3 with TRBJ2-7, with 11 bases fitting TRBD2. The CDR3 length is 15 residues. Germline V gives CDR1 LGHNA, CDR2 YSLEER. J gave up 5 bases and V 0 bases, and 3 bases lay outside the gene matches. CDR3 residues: CASSQDRSGRDEQYF. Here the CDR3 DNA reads TGCGCCAGCAGCCAAGACCGTAGCGGGAGGGACGAGCAGTACTTC.

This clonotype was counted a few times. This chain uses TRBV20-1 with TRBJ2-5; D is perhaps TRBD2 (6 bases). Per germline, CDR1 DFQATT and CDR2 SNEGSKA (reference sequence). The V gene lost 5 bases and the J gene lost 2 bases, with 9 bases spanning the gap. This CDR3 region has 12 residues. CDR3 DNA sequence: TGCAGTGCTGGGACTTATCAAGAGACCCAGTACTTC. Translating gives CSAGTYQETQYF.

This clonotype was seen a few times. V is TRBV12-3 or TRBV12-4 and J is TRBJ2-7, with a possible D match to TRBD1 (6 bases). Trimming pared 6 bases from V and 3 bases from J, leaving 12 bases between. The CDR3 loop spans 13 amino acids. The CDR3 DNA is TGTGCCAGCAGGTATGACAGGATCTACGAGCAGTACTTC. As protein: CASRYDRIYEQYF.

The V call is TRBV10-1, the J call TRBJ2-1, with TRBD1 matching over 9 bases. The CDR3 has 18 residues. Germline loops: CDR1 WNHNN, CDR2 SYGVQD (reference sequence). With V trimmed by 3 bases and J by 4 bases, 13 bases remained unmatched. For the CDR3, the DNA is TGCGCCAGCAGTGATAAAGATCCAGGACAGGGGAAATACAATGAGCAGTTCTTC. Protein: CASSDKDPGQGKYNEQFF.

The CDR3 coding sequence is TGCAGTGCTAGAGATTGGACTAGCGGGGACAATGAGCAGTTCTTC. This sequence encodes CSARDWTSGDNEQFF. V usage is TRBV20-1 and J usage is TRBJ2-1; 12 bases are shared with TRBD2. CDR1 is DFQATT and CDR2 is SNEGSKA in the germline V gene (reference sequence). This CDR3 is 15 amino acids long. Unmatched junction bases numbered 2, after V lost 0 bases and J lost 5 bases.

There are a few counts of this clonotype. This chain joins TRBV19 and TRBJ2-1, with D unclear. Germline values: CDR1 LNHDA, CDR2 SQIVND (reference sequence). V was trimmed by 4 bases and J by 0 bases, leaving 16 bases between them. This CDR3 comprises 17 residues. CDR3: CASSTNLRSYSYNEQFF. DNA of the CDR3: TGTGCCAGTAGTACCAATTTAAGGAGTTACTCCTACAATGAGCAGTTCTTC.

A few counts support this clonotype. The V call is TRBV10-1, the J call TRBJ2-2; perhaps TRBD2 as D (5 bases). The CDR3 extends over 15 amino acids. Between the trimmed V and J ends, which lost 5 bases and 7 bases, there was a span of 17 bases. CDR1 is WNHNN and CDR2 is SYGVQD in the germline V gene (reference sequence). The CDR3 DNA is TGCGCCAGCAGTCCGGGCGGTGCTGGACTCGGGGAGCTGTTTTTT. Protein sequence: CASSPGGAGLGELFF.

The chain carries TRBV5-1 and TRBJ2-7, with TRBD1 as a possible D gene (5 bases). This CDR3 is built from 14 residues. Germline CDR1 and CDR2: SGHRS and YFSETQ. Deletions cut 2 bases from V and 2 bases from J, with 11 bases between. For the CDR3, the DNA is TGCGCCAGCAGCTTTGGGGCCCAGACCTACGAGCAGTACTTC. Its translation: CASSFGAQTYEQYF.

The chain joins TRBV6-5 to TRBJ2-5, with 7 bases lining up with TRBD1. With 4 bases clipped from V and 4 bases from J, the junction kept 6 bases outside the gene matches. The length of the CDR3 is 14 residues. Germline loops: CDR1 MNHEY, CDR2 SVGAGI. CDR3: CASSSGQSGETQYF. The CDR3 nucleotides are TGTGCCAGCAGTTCGGGACAGTCAGGAGAGACCCAGTACTTC.

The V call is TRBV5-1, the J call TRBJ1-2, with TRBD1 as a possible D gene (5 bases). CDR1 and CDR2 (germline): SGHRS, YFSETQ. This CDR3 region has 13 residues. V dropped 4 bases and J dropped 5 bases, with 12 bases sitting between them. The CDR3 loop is CASSVGEMYGYTF. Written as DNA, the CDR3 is TGCGCCAGCAGCGTAGGGGAAATGTATGGCTACACCTTC.

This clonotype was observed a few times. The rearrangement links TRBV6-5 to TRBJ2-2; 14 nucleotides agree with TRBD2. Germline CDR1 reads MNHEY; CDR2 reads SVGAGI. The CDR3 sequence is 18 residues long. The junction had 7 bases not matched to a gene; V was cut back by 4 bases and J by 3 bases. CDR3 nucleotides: TGTGCCAGCAGTTTCTCGACTAGCGGGAGGGAAGACACCGGGGAGCTGTTTTTT. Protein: CASSFSTSGREDTGELFF.

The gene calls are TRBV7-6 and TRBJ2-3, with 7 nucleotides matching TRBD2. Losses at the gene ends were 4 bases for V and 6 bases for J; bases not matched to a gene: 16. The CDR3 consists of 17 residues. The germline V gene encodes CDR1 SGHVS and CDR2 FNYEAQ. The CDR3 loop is CASSSTPSGAGSDTQYF. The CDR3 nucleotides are TGTGCCAGCAGCTCAACCCCCAGCGGGGCAGGGAGCGATACGCAGTATTTT. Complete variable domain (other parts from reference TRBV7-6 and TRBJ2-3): GAGVSQSPRYKVTKRGQDVALRCDPISGHVSLYWYRQALGQGPEFLTYFNYEAQQDKSGLPNDRFSAERPEGSISTLTIQRTEQRDSAMYRCASSSTPSGAGSDTQYFGPGTRLTVL.

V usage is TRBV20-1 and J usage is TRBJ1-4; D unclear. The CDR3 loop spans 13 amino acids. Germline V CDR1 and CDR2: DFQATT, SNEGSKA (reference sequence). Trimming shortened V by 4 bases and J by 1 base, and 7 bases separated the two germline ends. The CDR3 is CSAKLGTNEKLFF. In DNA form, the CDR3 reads TGCAGTGCTAAGTTGGGAACTAATGAAAAACTGTTTTTT.

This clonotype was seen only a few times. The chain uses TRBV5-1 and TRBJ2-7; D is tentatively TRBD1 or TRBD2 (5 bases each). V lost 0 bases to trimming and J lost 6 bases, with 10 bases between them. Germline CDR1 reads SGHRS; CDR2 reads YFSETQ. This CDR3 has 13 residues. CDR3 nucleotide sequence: TGCGCCAGCAGCTTGGCCGGGGCAGTCGAGCAGTACTTC. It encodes CASSLAGAVEQYF.